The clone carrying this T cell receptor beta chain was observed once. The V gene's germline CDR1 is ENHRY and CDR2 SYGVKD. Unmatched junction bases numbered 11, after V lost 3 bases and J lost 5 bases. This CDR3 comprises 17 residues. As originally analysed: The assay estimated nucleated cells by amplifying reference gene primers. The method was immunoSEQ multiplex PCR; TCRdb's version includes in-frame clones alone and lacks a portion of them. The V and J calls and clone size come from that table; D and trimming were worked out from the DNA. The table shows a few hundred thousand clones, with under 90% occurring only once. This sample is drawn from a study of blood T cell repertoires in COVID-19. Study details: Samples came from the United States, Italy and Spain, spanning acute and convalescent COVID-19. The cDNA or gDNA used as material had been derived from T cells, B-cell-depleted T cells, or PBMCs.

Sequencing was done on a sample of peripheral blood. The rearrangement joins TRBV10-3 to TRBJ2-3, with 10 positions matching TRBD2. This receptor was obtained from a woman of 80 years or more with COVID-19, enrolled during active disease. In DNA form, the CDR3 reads TGTGCCATCAGTGAAAAAGTTCTAGCGGGGGTTATAGATACGCAGTATTTT. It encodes CAISEKVLAGVIDTQYF.